This T cell receptor (beta chain) was recorded in a study of T cells in Graves' hyperthyroidism and ophthalmopathy. Background on the study: Staff took peripheral blood when the initial diagnosis was made, before any treatment began. Study-level results: Expanded thyroid clonotypes (above 0.001) were mostly also found in blood.

The source material, RNA transcripts, was used to amplify TCR beta CDR3 regions. Carried out on the TCR CDR3, a first-round RT-PCR used the HTBI primer set. TCRdb passed the multiplex PCR reads through MiXCR, listing each CDR3 protein once. The sample consists of 300,000 to 350,000 distinct CDR3 sequences, roughly a fifth of them appearing once. Stability of Graves' hyperthyroidism was defined as absent ophthalmopathy progression within 18 months. V lost 4 bases to trimming and J lost 2 bases; unmatched junction nucleotides: 4. Germline CDR1 MNHNS, CDR2 SASEGT. The CDR3 consists of 15 residues. This clonotype was observed many times. The target antigen is unknown.

The chain recombines TRBV6-1 with TRBJ2-3; 9 nucleotides line up with TRBD2. The receptor comes from a woman aged 45-65 years with Graves' hyperthyroidism. Sequencing was performed on blood. As DNA, the CDR3 is TGTGCCAGCAGTGCATTAGCGGGGGACACAGATACGCAGTATTTT. It yields the protein CASSALAGDTDTQYF.